This section outlines one TCR beta chain sequence together with its context. Under the authors' procedure: For nucleated cells, counts were estimated from reference gene primer amplification. The assay was immunoSEQ multiplex PCR, and TCRdb's table has in-frame clones only and misses some. V, J and clone size reflect that table, while D and trimming were determined from the DNA. The data hold some 270,000 clones, with 85% to 90% observed a single time. CDR3 length: 16 amino acids. This entry belongs to a study of blood T cell repertoires in COVID-19. Looking at the study overall: Specimens from acute and convalescent COVID-19 originated in the United States, Italy and Spain.

Those enrolled, adults aged 18 to 89 years, came from around 25 US areas. Donors were grouped by their self-reported clinical history. Material: PBMCs or T cells enriched from blood (not recorded which). This chain uses TRBV12-1 with TRBJ2-7; TRBD2, the table's D call, lacks a check against the DNA. TRBV12-1 constitutes a pseudogene. The receptor was derived from a woman aged 30 to 39 with acute COVID-19. CDR3 protein: CASSPFSSGRSPEQYF. The CDR3 region has the DNA TGTGCCAGCAGCCCCTTCTCTAGCGGGAGATCCCCCGAGCAGTACTTC.